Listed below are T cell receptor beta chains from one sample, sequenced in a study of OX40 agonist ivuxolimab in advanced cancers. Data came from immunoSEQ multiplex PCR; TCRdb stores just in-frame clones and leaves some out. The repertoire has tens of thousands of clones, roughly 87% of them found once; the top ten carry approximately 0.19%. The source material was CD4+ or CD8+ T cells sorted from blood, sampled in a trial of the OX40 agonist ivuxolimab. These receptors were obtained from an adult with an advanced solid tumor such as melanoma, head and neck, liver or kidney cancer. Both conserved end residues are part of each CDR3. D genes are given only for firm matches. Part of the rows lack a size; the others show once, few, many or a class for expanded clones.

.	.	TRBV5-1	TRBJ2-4	CASSLGQAGNIQYF	TGCGCCAGCAGCTTGGGACAGGCGGGGAACATTCAGTACTTC
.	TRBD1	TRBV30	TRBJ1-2	CAWSGGRTGVYGYTF	TGTGCCTGGAGTGGAGGAAGGACAGGGGTTTATGGCTACACCTTC
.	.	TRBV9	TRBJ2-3	CASNQFPTDTQYF	TGTGCCAGCAACCAATTCCCCACAGATACGCAGTATTTT
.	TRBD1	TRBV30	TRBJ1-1	CAWSVTRTGIMNTEAFF	TGTGCCTGGAGTGTAACCCGGACAGGCATTATGAACACTGAAGCTTTCTTT
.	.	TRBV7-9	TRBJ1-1	CASSPRLGGVSTEAFF	TGTGCCAGCAGCCCCCGTCTGGGGGGAGTGAGCACTGAAGCTTTCTTT
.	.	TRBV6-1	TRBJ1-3	CASSPGAPGNTIYF	TGTGCCAGCAGTCCAGGAGCTCCTGGAAACACCATATATTTT
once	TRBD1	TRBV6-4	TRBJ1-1	CASRSGQGRRTEAFF	TGTGCCAGCAGATCCGGACAGGGCAGGAGGACTGAAGCTTTCTTT
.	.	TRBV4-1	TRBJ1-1	CASSRAGGDTEAFF	TGCGCCAGCAGCAGGGCGGGTGGAGACACTGAAGCTTTCTTT
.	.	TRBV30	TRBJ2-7	CAWNDLGGVYEQYF	TGTGCCTGGAACGACCTAGGGGGAGTCTACGAGCAGTACTTC
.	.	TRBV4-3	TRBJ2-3	CASSRQGGAFADTQYF	TGCGCCAGCAGCCGCCAAGGGGGTGCATTTGCAGATACGCAGTATTTT
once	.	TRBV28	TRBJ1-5	CASSLTGGVQPQHF	TGTGCCAGCAGTCTAACCGGAGGGGTTCAGCCCCAGCATTTT
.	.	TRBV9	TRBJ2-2	CASSVLHGSGVGELFF	TGTGCCAGCAGCGTATTGCACGGCTCTGGGGTCGGGGAGCTGTTTTTT
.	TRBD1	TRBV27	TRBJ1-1	CASSLERMGQGTFGTEAFF	TGTGCCAGCAGTCTAGAAAGAATGGGACAGGGTACTTTCGGCACTGAAGCTTTCTTT
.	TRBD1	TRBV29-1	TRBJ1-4	CSVVDRGYEKLFF	TGCAGCGTTGTTGACAGGGGCTATGAAAAACTGTTTTTT
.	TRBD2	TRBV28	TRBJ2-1	CASRSSGGEQFF	TGTGCCAGCAGGTCTAGCGGAGGAGAGCAGTTCTTC
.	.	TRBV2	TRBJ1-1	CASRPTRDGAQAFF	TGTGCCAGCAGACCGACAAGGGACGGCGCGCAAGCTTTCTTT
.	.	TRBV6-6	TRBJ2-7	CASSYSPGEQYF	TGTGCCAGCAGTTACTCCCCCGGCGAGCAGTACTTC
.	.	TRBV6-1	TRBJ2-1	CASSEFVATPYNEQFF	TGTGCCAGCAGTGAATTCGTTGCGACTCCTTACAATGAGCAGTTCTTC
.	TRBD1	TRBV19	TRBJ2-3	CAANGQGAGNTQYF	TGTGCCGCCAACGGACAGGGGGCTGGAAATACGCAGTATTTT
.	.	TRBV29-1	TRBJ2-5	CSVLIGGEETQYF	TGCAGCGTGCTTATCGGAGGGGAAGAGACCCAGTACTTC
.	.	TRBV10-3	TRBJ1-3	CAISESGVGSGNTIYF	TGTGCCATCAGTGAGTCGGGGGTTGGTTCTGGAAACACCATATATTTT
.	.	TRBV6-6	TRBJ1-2	CASSPLREGYGYTF	TGTGCCAGCAGCCCCCTGAGGGAAGGCTATGGCTACACCTTC
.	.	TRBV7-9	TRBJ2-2	CASSPTGETGELFF	TGTGCCAGCAGCCCGACAGGAGAGACCGGGGAGCTGTTTTTT
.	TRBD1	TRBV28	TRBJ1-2	CASWGSDRGYGYTF	TGTGCCAGTTGGGGGAGTGACAGGGGTTATGGCTACACCTTC
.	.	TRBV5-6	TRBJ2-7	CASSLQGEDYEQYF	TGTGCCAGCAGCTTACAAGGGGAGGACTACGAGCAGTACTTC
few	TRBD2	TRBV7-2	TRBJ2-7	CASSFSGGYEQYF	TGTGCCAGCAGCTTTAGCGGGGGCTACGAGCAGTACTTC
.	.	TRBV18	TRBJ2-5	CASSPRPGSGETQYF	TGTGCCAGCTCACCACGTCCAGGGTCAGGCGAGACCCAGTACTTC
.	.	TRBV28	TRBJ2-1	CASNLGGGIDEQFF	TGTGCCAGCAACCTAGGGGGGGGGATTGATGAGCAGTTCTTC
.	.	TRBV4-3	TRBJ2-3	CASSQDLVGDNTQYF	TGCGCCAGCAGCCAAGACTTGGTTGGGGACAATACGCAGTATTTT
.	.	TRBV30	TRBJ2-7	CACPGGTGNEQYF	TGTGCCTGCCCGGGGGGGACAGGGAATGAGCAGTACTTC
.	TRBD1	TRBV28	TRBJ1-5	CASRMNRGRANQPQHF	TGTGCCAGCCGAATGAACAGGGGTCGGGCCAATCAGCCCCAGCATTTT
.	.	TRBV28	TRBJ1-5	CASSLFPGRSRGKNQPQHF	TGTGCCAGCAGTTTGTTTCCGGGGCGGTCAAGGGGCAAGAATCAGCCCCAGCATTTT
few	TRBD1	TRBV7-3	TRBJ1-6	CASSPGTAVDSPLHF	TGTGCCAGCAGTCCCGGGACAGCAGTCGATTCACCCCTCCACTTT
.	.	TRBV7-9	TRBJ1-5	CASSRTGNQPQHF	TGTGCCAGCAGCCGGACGGGAAATCAGCCCCAGCATTTT
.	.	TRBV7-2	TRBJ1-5	CASSLDRSNQPQHF	TGTGCCAGCAGCCTGGACAGAAGCAATCAGCCCCAGCATTTT
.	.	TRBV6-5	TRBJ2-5	CASRTFGTQYF	TGTGCCAGCAGGACATTCGGGACCCAGTACTTC
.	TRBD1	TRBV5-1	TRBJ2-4	CASSFGTGALGDIQYF	TGCGCCAGCAGCTTCGGGACAGGGGCATTGGGGGACATTCAGTACTTC
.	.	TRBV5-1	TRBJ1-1	CASSLAGGDTEAFF	TGCGCCAGCAGCTTGGCCGGAGGGGACACTGAAGCTTTCTTT
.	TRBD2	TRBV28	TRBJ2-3	CASSFSGLAGVVDTQYF	TGTGCCAGCAGTTTCTCAGGACTAGCGGGAGTTGTAGATACGCAGTATTTT
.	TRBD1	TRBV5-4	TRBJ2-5	CASSSGTGEETQYF	TGTGCCAGCAGCTCTGGGACAGGGGAAGAGACCCAGTACTTC
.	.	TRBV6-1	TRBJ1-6	CASSEGQYSYNSPLHF	TGTGCCAGCAGTGAAGGACAGTACTCCTATAATTCACCCCTCCACTTT
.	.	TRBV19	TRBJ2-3	CASSIPRTRDTQYF	TGTGCCAGTAGTATCCCCCGGACGCGGGATACGCAGTATTTT
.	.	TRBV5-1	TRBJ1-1	CASSLVSVMNTEAFF	TGCGCCAGCAGCTTGGTGTCGGTAATGAACACTGAAGCTTTCTTT
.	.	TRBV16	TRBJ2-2	CASSRDIFGGELFF	TGTGCCAGCAGTCGGGACATTTTCGGCGGGGAGCTGTTTTTT
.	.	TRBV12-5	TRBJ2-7	CASGPDWSYEQYF	TGTGCTAGTGGCCCGGACTGGAGCTACGAGCAGTACTTC
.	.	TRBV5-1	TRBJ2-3	CASSTGATDTQYF	TGCGCCAGCAGCACCGGAGCAACAGATACGCAGTATTTT
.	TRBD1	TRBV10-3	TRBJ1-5	CAISGVRDRGGNQPQHF	TGTGCCATCAGTGGAGTTAGAGACAGGGGTGGAAATCAGCCCCAGCATTTT
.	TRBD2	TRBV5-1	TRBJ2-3	CASSSGGGRPRTDTQYF	TGCGCCAGCAGCTCGGGGGGCGGGAGGCCACGGACAGATACGCAGTATTTT
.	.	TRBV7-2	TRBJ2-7	CASSTSSGDENEQYF	TGTGCCAGCAGCACCTCGTCCGGGGACGAGAACGAGCAGTACTTC
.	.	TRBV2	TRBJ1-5	CASSPDVSGNQPQHF	TGTGCCAGCAGTCCGGACGTTAGCGGCAATCAGCCCCAGCATTTT
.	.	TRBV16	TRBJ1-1	CASSIDGNTEAFF	TGTGCCAGCAGCATCGACGGAAACACTGAAGCTTTCTTT
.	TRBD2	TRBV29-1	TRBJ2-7	CSVGLAKGSYEQYF	TGCAGCGTCGGACTAGCAAAGGGATCCTACGAGCAGTACTTC